This T cell receptor beta chain was profiled in a study of shared clonotypes between healthy human individuals (dated by TCRdb to the early 2020s). About the full investigation: The cohort included three men and a couple of women between 18 and 49 years of age. The study deeply sequenced blood TCR repertoires of several healthy adults to estimate repertoire size and the extent of clonotype sharing between individuals. Different laboratories and diverse techniques were used to prepare libraries and sequence TCR repertoires, to increase sequencing depth and limit assay-specific biases. Leukapheresis yielded between about 0.9 and 9 billion PBMCs per donor. Summary of the overall study and its limitations: Pairwise subsampling led to the expectation that sequencing depth would affect the degree of clonotype sharing among donors. Sampling was limited to blood, and TCR repertoires in tissue likely differ from TCR repertoires in blood. The small number of donors limited the genetic and exposure-history diversity represented.

The donors were healthy, HIV-negative adults with no recently reported acute infections or vaccinations. All donors were Caucasian adults living in Nashville, Tennessee, USA. For unsorted samples, 70 million to 95 million PBMCs were counted, and genomic DNA was extracted using the QIAamp DNA Blood Mini kit. Blood was obtained by leukapheresis, after which PBMCs were separated by Ficoll-Histopaque density gradient centrifugation and cryopreserved in liquid nitrogen vapor phase. TCR CDR3 regions were amplified from genomic DNA by multiplex PCR using the deep immunoSEQ assay. Extracted genomic DNA from each cell subset was distributed evenly across all wells of several immunoSEQ 96-well plates, and each plate was treated as a replicate. Each replicate PCR for unsorted PBMC received roughly 300 ng genomic DNA, equal to about 30,000 T cell genomes. Ten immunoSEQ deep assay plates were used to sequence unsorted PBMC genomic DNA. Purified libraries were measured with a Qubit 3.0 fluorometer, size-checked on a Bioanalyzer 2100, and measured again with the KAPA Library Quantification kit. Every immunoSEQ 96-well plate was sequenced on a separate single-read 150-cycle Illumina NextSeq 550 flow cell. Turning to the authors' computational methods: The immunoSEQ output contained only junctional sequences without quality scores, so filtering could not match that applied to full-length reads. Sequences were annotated with PyIR, a Python wrapper for IgBLAST v1.9, using IMGT germline references to assign V/J genes and CDR3. Reads with weak V/J assignments (E-value above 1e-6), missing CDR3, stop codons, out-of-frame junctions, or ambiguous translated residues were removed. V3J clonotypes were defined as sequences sharing an identical inferred V gene, J gene, and CDR3 amino acid sequence. The percentage overlap between two repertoires was calculated by dividing the number of shared unique clonotypes by the size of the smaller repertoire. Richness of each repertoire was evaluated using RTK rarefaction, the Chao1 estimator, and Recon v2.1 estimates of unobserved clonotypes. In its TCRdb copy, this immuneACCESS table keeps in-frame sequences only and misses some clones. Where compared with another copy, unresolved V genes explain less than half of these, and the others have no known cause. V, J and clone size are those of that table, while D and trimming were read from the DNA. This sample gives approximately 480,000 clones in total; over 75% of them show up just once. The ten largest clones represent around 12% of the sample.

Regarding this clone: The target of this receptor is not known. Nothing much larger sits one base from this clone, and base qualities are not available.

The CDR3 spans 14 residues, from the cysteine through the phenylalanine. Only CDR3 DNA is held: 42 bases, read in frame from base 1. Trimming leaves V shorter by 5 bases and J shorter by 3 bases, with the junction holding 7 bases beyond the gene matches. According to the germline V gene, CDR1 reads SGHVS and CDR2 reads FNYEAQ. The chain is made from TRBV7-6 and TRBJ2-7; the junction holds 7 bases that match TRBD1. Sequenced sample: PBMCs. This clonotype originated in a woman in her forties in good health. Some clones in this sample may be carry-over from other donors' samples. The encoded CDR3 is CASSHRDRDYEQYF. In nucleotide form, the sequence is TGTGCCAGCAGCCACCGGGACAGAGACTACGAGCAGTACTTC.